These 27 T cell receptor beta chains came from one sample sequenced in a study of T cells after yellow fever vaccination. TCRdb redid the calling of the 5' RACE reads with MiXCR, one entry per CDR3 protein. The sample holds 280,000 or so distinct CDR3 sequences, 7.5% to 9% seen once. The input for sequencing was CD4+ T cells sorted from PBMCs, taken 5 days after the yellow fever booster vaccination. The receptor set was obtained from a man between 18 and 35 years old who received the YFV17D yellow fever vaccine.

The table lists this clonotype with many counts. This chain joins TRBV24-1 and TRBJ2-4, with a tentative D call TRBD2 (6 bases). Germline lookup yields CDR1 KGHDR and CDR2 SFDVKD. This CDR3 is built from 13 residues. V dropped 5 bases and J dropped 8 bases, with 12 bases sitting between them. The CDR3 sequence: CATSGPREDIQYF. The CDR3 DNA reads TGTGCCACCAGTGGCCCCAGGGAGGACATTCAGTACTTC.

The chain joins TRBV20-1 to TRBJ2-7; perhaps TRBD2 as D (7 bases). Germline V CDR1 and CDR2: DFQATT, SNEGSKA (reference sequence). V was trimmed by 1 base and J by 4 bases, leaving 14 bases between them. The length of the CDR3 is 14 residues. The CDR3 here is CSARGGGPGYEQYF. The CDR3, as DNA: TGCAGTGCTAGAGGGGGGGGGCCTGGGTACGAGCAGTACTTC.

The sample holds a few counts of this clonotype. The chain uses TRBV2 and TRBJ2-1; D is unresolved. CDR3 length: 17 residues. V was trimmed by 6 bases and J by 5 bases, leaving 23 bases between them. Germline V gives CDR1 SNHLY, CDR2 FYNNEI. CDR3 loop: CASRKTGPLPSNNEQFF. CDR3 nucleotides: TGTGCCAGCAGGAAAACCGGGCCCCTACCTTCCAACAATGAGCAGTTCTTC.

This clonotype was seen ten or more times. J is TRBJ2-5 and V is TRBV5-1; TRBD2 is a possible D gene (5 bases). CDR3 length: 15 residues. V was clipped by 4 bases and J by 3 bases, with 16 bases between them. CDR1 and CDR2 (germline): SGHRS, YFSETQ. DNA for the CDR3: TGCGCCAGCAGCAAGGACGGGATGCAGGAAGAGACCCAGTACTTC. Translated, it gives CASSKDGMQEETQYF. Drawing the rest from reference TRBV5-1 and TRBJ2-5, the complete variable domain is KAGVTQTPRYLIKTRGQQVTLSCSPISGHRSVSWYQQTPGQGLQFLFEYFSETQRNKGNFPGRFSGRQFSNSRSEMNVSTLELGDSALYLCASSKDGMQEETQYFGPGTRLLVL.

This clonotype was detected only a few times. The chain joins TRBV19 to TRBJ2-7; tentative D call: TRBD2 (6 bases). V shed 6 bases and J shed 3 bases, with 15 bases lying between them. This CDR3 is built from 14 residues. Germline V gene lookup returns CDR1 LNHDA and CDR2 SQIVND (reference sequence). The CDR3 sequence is CASRVGGAGYEQYF. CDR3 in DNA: TGTGCCAGTAGGGTCGGAGGGGCTGGCTACGAGCAGTACTTC.

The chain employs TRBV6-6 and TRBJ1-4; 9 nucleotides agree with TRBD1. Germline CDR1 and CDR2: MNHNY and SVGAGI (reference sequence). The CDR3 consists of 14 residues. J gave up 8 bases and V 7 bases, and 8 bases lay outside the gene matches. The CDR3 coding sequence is TGTGCCAGCAACCGACAGGGGGTGGGGGAAAAACTGTTTTTT. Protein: CASNRQGVGEKLFF.

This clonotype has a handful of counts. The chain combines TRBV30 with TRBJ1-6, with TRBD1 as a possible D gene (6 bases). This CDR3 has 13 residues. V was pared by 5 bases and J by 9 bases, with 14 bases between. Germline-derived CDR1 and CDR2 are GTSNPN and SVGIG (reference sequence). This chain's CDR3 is CAWGTMRSSPLHF. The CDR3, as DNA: TGTGCCTGGGGGACAATGAGGAGTTCACCCCTCCACTTT.

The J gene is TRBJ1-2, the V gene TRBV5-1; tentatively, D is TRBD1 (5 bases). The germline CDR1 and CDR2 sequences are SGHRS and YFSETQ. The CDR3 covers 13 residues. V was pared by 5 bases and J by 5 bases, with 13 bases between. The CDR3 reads CASSFDGGYGYTF. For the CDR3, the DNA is TGCGCCAGCAGTTTCGACGGGGGATATGGCTACACCTTC.

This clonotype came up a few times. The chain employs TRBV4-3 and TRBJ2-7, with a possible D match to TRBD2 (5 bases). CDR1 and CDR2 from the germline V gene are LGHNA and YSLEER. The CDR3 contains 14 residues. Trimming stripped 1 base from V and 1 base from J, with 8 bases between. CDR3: CASSQVSASYEQYF. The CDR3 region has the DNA TGCGCCAGCAGCCAAGTTAGCGCTTCCTACGAGCAGTACTTC.

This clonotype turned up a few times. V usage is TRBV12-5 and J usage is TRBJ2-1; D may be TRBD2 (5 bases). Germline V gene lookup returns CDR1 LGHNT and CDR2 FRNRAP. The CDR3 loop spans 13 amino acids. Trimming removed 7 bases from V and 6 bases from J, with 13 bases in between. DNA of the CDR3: TGTGCTAGTGCCGATCTGGGAGTCAATGAGCAGTTCTTC. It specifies CASADLGVNEQFF.

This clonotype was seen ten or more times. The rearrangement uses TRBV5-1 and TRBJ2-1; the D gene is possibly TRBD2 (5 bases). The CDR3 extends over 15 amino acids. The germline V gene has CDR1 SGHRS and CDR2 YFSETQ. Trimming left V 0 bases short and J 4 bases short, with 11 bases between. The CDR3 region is CASSLEQRAYNEQFF. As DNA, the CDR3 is TGCGCCAGCAGCTTGGAACAGAGGGCGTACAATGAGCAGTTCTTC.

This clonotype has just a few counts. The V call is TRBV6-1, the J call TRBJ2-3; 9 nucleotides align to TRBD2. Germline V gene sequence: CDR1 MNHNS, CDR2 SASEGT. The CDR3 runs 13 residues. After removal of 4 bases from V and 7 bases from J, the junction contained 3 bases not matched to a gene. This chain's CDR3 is CASSAAGGNTQYF. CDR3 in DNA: TGTGCCAGCAGTGCGGCGGGGGGGAATACGCAGTATTTT.

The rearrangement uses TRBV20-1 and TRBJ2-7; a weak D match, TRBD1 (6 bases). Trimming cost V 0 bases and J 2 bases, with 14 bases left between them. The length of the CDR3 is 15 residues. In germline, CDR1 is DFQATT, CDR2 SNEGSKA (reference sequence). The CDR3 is CSARDPTGPPYEQYF. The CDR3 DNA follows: TGCAGTGCTAGAGATCCGACAGGTCCACCCTACGAGCAGTACTTC.

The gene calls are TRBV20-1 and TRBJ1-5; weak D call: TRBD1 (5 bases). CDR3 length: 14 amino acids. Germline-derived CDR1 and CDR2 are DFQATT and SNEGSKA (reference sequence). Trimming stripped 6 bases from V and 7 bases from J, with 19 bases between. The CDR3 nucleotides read TGCAGTGCGGTTAACGGACAAGGAGGGCAGCCCCAGCATTTT. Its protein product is CSAVNGQGGQPQHF.

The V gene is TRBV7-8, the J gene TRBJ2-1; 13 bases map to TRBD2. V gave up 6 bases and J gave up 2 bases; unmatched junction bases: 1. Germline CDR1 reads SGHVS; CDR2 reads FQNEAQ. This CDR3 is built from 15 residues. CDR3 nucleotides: TGTGCCAGCAGAGGACTAGCGGGGGCCTACAATGAGCAGTTCTTC. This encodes CASRGLAGAYNEQFF.

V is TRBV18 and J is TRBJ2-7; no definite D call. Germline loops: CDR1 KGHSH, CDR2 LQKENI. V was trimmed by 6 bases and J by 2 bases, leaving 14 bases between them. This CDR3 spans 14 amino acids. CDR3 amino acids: CASSLGGRTYEQYF. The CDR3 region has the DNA TGTGCCAGCTCCCTTGGCGGCCGAACCTACGAGCAGTACTTC.

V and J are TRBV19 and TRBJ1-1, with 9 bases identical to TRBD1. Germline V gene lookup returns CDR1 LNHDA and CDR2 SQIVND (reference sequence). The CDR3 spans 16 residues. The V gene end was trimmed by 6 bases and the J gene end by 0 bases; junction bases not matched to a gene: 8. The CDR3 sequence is CASRRTGEGMNTEAFF. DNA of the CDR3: TGTGCCAGTAGACGGACAGGGGAGGGTATGAACACTGAAGCTTTCTTT.

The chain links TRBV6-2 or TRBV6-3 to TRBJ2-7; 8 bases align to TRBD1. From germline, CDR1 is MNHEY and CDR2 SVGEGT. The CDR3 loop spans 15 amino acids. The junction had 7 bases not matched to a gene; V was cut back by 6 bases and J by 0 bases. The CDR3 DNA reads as TGTGCCAGCAGCTCGGACAGGGTTAGCTCCTACGAGCAGTACGTC. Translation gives CASSSDRVSSYEQYV.

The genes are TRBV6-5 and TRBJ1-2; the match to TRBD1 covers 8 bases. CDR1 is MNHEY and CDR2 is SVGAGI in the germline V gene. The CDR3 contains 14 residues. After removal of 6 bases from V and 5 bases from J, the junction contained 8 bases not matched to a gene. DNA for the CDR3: TGTGCCAGCAGGACCACAGGGGGTGGTTATGGCTACACCTTC. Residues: CASRTTGGGYGYTF.

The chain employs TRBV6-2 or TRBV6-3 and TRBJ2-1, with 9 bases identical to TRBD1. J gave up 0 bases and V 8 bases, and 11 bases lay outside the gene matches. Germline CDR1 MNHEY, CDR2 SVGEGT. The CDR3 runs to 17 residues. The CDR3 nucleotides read TGTGCCAGCCTCAAGGGACAGGGCTTTAGCTCCTACAATGAGCAGTTCTTC. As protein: CASLKGQGFSSYNEQFF.

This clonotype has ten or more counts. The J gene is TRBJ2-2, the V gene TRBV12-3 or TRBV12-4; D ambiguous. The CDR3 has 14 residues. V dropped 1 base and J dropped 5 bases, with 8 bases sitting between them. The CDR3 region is CASSLGAGTGELFF. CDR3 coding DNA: TGTGCCAGCAGTTTAGGGGCCGGGACCGGGGAGCTGTTTTTT.

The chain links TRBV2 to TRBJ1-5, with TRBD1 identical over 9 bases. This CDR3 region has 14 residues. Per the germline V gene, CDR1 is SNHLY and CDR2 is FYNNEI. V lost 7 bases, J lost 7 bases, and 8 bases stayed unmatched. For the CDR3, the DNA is TGTGCCAGCACCCGGGACAGGGCTAGCCAGCCCCAGCATTTT. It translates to CASTRDRASQPQHF.

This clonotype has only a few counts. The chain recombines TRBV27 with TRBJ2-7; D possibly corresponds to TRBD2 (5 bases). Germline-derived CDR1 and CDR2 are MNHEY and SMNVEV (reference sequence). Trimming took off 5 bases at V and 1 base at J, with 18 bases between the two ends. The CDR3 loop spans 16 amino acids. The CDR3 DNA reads TGTGCCAGCAGTAGCCTCAGTGGGAGCGCGTCCTACGAGCAGTACGTC. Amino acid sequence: CASSSLSGSASYEQYV.

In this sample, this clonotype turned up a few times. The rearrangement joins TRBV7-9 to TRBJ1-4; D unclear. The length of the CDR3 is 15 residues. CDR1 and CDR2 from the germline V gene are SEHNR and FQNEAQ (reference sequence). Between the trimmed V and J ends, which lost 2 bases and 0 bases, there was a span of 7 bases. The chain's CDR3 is CASSLLGATNEKLFF. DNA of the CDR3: TGTGCCAGCAGCTTATTGGGAGCAACTAATGAAAAACTGTTTTTT.

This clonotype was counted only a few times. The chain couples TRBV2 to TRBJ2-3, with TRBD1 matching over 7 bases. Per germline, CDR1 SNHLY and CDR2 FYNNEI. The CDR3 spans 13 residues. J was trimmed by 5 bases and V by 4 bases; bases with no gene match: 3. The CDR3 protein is CASSVYRGDTQYF. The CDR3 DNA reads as TGTGCCAGCAGTGTTTACAGGGGAGATACGCAGTATTTT.

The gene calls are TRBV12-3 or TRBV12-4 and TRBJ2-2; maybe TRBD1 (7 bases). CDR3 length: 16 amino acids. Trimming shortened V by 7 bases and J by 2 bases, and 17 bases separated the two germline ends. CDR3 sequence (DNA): TGTGCCAGCACCATGGGGCAGGGGGGTAACACCGGGGAGCTGTTTTTT. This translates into CASTMGQGGNTGELFF.

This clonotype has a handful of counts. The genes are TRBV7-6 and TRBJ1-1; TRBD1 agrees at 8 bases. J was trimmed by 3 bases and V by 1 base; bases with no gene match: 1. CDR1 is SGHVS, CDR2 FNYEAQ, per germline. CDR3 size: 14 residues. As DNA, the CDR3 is TGTGCCAGCAGCTTAGTACAGGGGGACACTGAAGCTTTCTTT. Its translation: CASSLVQGDTEAFF.